A selection of T cell receptor beta chains follows, all from one sample in a study of metastatic and nonmetastatic thyroid tumors. Using MiXCR, TCRdb reanalyzed the PCR reads. Of some 19,000 clones listed, roughly 27% are singletons. The sequenced sample consisted of blood. The receptors originated from a male donor with papillary thyroid cancer or a benign thyroid nodule (not recorded which). Some clones in this sample may be carry-over from other donors' samples. CDR3s include the opening cysteine and the closing phenylalanine or tryptophan. Rows give clone size only sometimes, using once, few, many, or a class for an expanded clone.

TRBJ2-5,TRBV28,.,CASSLAGETQYF
TRBJ1-4,TRBV2,.,CASRVQGSWEKLFF
TRBJ1-2,TRBV9,many,CASSVGDTSYGYTF
TRBJ2-2,TRBV5-1,once,CASSLAGTATGELFF
TRBJ2-3,TRBV20-1,.,CSASDPSLGFTDTQYF
TRBJ2-3,TRBV10-3,medium-sized,CAITPRGLGGDTQYF
TRBJ2-1,TRBV20-1,.,CSAMTSGGVNEQFF
TRBJ2-5,TRBV6-1,.,CASSGRGTAKETQYF
TRBJ1-2,TRBV6-1,medium-sized,CASTNGYGYTF
TRBJ2-6,TRBV5-6,.,CASSWSHYWANVLTF
TRBJ1-1,TRBV6-2/TRBV6-3,.,CASSSRGRTEAFF
TRBJ1-6,TRBV20-1,.,CSARRTGRAGSSPLHF
TRBJ1-1,TRBV28,.,CASSFGRNLPKAFF
TRBJ2-7,TRBV10-3,few,CATEGYYEQYF
TRBJ2-7,TRBV5-1,.,CASSHDSYEQYF
TRBJ2-7,TRBV6-5,.,CASSYSAQEYF
TRBJ1-1,TRBV7-3,many,CASSLQENTEAFF
TRBJ1-2,TRBV28,.,CASSFTGPNYGYTF
TRBJ2-3,TRBV13,.,CASSRTRGGSGQRTDTQYF
TRBJ2-3,TRBV30,.,CAWSRHAAVPQYF
TRBJ2-1,TRBV11-1,.,CASSKGQGAAVFF
TRBJ2-1,TRBV20-1,.,CSAPPDAEYEQFF
TRBJ2-5,TRBV6-5,medium-sized,CASSYSGQGFSETQYF
TRBJ2-7,TRBV20-1,once,CSASSFGNYEQYF
TRBJ2-7,TRBV6-5,.,CASSPRTSGRMSSYEQYF
TRBJ1-2,TRBV2,few,CASSGGGSYGYTF
TRBJ2-1,TRBV10-3,few,CAISAQVENEQFF
TRBJ2-5,TRBV3-1,.,CASSQEAGPPEETQYF
TRBJ2-1,TRBV11-3,medium-sized,CASSLQHSDNEQFF
TRBJ2-7,TRBV7-2,many,CASSFSEGSYEQYF
TRBJ2-2,TRBV6-1,many,CASSEGHRESGELFF
TRBJ2-3,TRBV10-2,few,CASSVTGTAAPDTQYF